This note documents a single T cell receptor (beta chain) sequence. The data belong to a study of blood T cell repertoires in COVID-19. Overall study context: The origin of the acute and convalescent COVID-19 samples was the United States, Italy and Spain.

Study processing details: Amplification with reference gene primers provided the estimates of nucleated cell counts. TCRdb's copy holds only in-frame clones and misses some; the assay was immunoSEQ multiplex PCR. D and trimming come from the DNA, and the V and J calls and clone size come from that table. Here the sample spans about 260,000 clones, 75% to 95% being singletons. In Seattle, patients joined the study during active infection and were tracked longitudinally. The CDR3 sequence is 16 residues long. V shed 4 bases and J shed 0 bases, with 14 bases lying between them. Germline CDR1 and CDR2: SGHNT and YYREEE (reference sequence).

V and J are TRBV5-4 and TRBJ1-3; possibly TRBD1 for D (6 bases). Material for sequencing was peripheral blood. This TCR came from a person aged 18 to 35 with COVID-19, enrolled during active disease. Here the CDR3 DNA reads TGTGCCAGCAGCCCGAAACAGGGCATCTCTGGAAACACCATATATTTT. This codes for CASSPKQGISGNTIYF. Filled out from reference TRBV5-4 and TRBJ1-3, the complete variable domain reads ETGVTQSPTHLIKTRGQQVTLRCSSQSGHNTVSWYQQALGQGPQFIFQYYREEENGRGNFPPRFSGLQFPNYSSELNVNALELDDSALYLCASSPKQGISGNTIYFGEGSWLTVV.